This T cell receptor beta chain was retrieved from a study of brain T cells in children with intractable seizures. Noted time point: blood from clinic visit 5 months post-surgery; TSC patient then seizure free. At least one anti-epileptic drug was given before surgery. This table comes from immunoSEQ multiplex PCR, and its TCRdb copy is limited to in-frame clones, with some not included. The sample has a few hundred thousand clones, over 90% seen once; the top ten hold 5.5% to 6%. The J segment lost 5 bases and the V segment lost 5 bases, leaving 14 bases of the junction unmatched. CDR3 length: 17 amino acids. Germline loops: CDR1 SGHTA, CDR2 FQGTGA.

The clonotype originates from a boy younger than two with tuberous sclerosis and intractable seizures. This chain connects TRBV7-3 to TRBJ2-1; 8 nucleotides line up with TRBD2. Source: peripheral blood, taken approximately 5 months after surgery. CDR3 amino acids: CASSPYPSGREDNEQFF. Here the CDR3 DNA reads TGTGCCAGCAGCCCCTACCCGAGCGGGAGAGAAGACAATGAGCAGTTCTTC.